What follows are 18 T cell receptor beta chains derived from one specimen sequenced in a study of shared clonotypes between healthy human individuals. Sequencing used immunoSEQ multiplex PCR; TCRdb keeps in-frame clones, though not all of them. The sample includes 2.3 million or so clones, over 85% seen only once; the top ten take 0.39%. Specimen: naive CD4+ T cells from PBMCs. The subset was: CD45RA+ positively selected. Every receptor here comes from a man in his late teens or twenties in good health. Some clones in this sample may be carry-over from other donors' samples.

The chain recombines TRBV4-1 with TRBJ2-4, with 8 nucleotides matching TRBD2. After removal of 4 bases from V and 7 bases from J, the junction contained 9 bases not matched to a gene. The CDR3 runs 15 residues. Germline-derived CDR1 and CDR2 are MGHRA and YSYEKL. The chain's CDR3 is CASSRLAGFVNIQYF. The CDR3 bases are TGCGCCAGCAGCCGTTTAGCGGGATTCGTGAACATTCAGTACTTC.

The chain is built from TRBV7-6 and TRBJ2-2, with 7 bases fitting TRBD1. V shed 3 bases, J shed 2 bases, and the junction held 3 bases outside the gene matches. Germline-derived CDR1 and CDR2 are SGHVS and FNYEAQ. CDR3 length: 15 residues. The CDR3 bases are TGTGCCAGCAGCTTCGGGACAGCTAACACCGGGGAGCTGTTTTTT. This sequence encodes CASSFGTANTGELFF.

This chain connects TRBV13 to TRBJ2-1, with TRBD2 identical over 9 bases. The V and J ends lost 5 bases and 2 bases, in that order; junction bases with no gene match: 7. Germline lookup yields CDR1 PRHDT and CDR2 FYEKMQ (reference sequence). The CDR3 covers 16 residues. CDR3 amino acids: CASSIRTSEPYNEQFF. As DNA, the CDR3 is TGTGCCAGCAGCATCCGGACTAGCGAACCCTACAATGAGCAGTTCTTC.

This chain connects TRBV19 to TRBJ1-5; TRBD1 is a possible D gene (5 bases). CDR1 LNHDA and CDR2 SQIVND come from the germline V gene (reference sequence). CDR3 length equals 15 residues. Trimming left V 5 bases short and J 9 bases short, with 20 bases between. For the CDR3, the DNA is TGTGCCAGTAGTGTTCTCCCCTTAAGGGGTCGGCCCCAGCATTTT. Its translation: CASSVLPLRGRPQHF.

This chain joins TRBV6-6 and TRBJ1-2; 7 bases align to TRBD1. Germline V lookup: CDR1 MNHNY, CDR2 SVGAGI (reference sequence). The CDR3 has 15 residues. V was clipped by 7 bases and J by 6 bases; unmatched bases: 14. DNA of the CDR3: TGTGCCAGCACCCACGGACAGGAATTGTATGATGGCTACACCTTC. This translates into CASTHGQELYDGYTF.

In DNA, the CDR3 is TGTGCCAGTAGTTCAATCCTCCGGGGGTCCGCCTACGAGCAGTACTTC. The encoded protein is CASSSILRGSAYEQYF. J is TRBJ2-7 and V is TRBV19, with D perhaps TRBD2 (6 bases). The CDR3 contains 16 residues. Germline CDR1 LNHDA, CDR2 SQIVND (reference sequence). The germline V and J ends were trimmed by 5 bases and 2 bases, with 19 bases remaining between them. Full variable domain (missing parts from reference TRBV19 and TRBJ2-7): DGGITQSPKYLFRKEGQNVTLSCEQNLNHDAMYWYRQDPGQGLRLIYYSQIVNDFQKGDIAEGYSVSREKKESFPLTVTSAQKNPTAFYLCASSSILRGSAYEQYFGPGTRLTVT.

The chain employs TRBV29-1 and TRBJ1-4; 7 bases are a match to TRBD1. The CDR3 consists of 13 residues. After removal of 7 bases from V and 4 bases from J, the junction contained 6 bases not matched to a gene. CDR1 SQVTM and CDR2 ANQGSEA come from the germline V gene. CDR3 in amino acids: CSAGQAINEKLFF. The DNA for the CDR3 is TGCAGCGCTGGACAGGCTATTAATGAAAAACTGTTTTTT.

This clone occurred a few times. This chain links TRBV29-1 with TRBJ1-1; D unresolved. Germline V gives CDR1 SQVTM, CDR2 ANQGSEA. The germline V and J ends were trimmed by 5 bases and 4 bases, with 14 bases remaining between them. The CDR3 has 13 residues. CDR3 nucleotide sequence: TGCAGCGTTCCACGGGTGCTGGGCACTGAAGCTTTCTTT. It translates to CSVPRVLGTEAFF.

Comment on this clone: Other DNA sequences in this specimen translate into the identical CDR3. This chain joins TRBV28 and TRBJ1-3; D remains ambiguous. The CDR3 totals 13 residues. V lost 3 bases, J lost 2 bases, and 5 bases lay in between. Germline CDR1 reads MDHEN; CDR2 reads SYDVKM. CDR3 sequence reads: CASSLGTGNTIYF. The CDR3 coding sequence is TGTGCCAGCAGTTTGGGGACTGGAAACACCATATATTTT.

The chain uses TRBV28 and TRBJ1-3; D is undetermined. Germline CDR1 and CDR2: MDHEN and SYDVKM. The CDR3 covers 15 residues. V was clipped by 6 bases and J by 0 bases, with 12 bases between them. The chain's CDR3 is CASRATDASGNTIYF. CDR3 bases: TGTGCCAGCAGGGCCACTGACGCCTCTGGAAACACCATATATTTT.

The genes are TRBV9 and TRBJ2-7, with 8 bases lining up with TRBD2. Germline CDR1 and CDR2: SGDLS and YYNGEE. This CDR3 is 15 amino acids long. V shed 4 bases and J 4 bases; nucleotides not matched to a gene: 10. CDR3 region: CASSPPPGLVYEQYF. CDR3 DNA sequence: TGTGCCAGCAGCCCACCTCCGGGACTAGTATACGAGCAGTACTTC.

The chain has TRBV7-8 and TRBJ2-7; TRBD1 or TRBD2 may be the D gene (5 bases each). Germline V gives CDR1 SGHVS, CDR2 FQNEAQ. The CDR3 loop spans 14 amino acids. V shed 2 bases and J shed 4 bases, with 12 bases lying between them. The CDR3 bases are TGTGCCAGCAGCTTAAGAGATGGGGGATACGAGCAGTACTTC. This translates into CASSLRDGGYEQYF.

The rearrangement links TRBV2 to TRBJ1-2; D possibly corresponds to TRBD1 (5 bases). CDR1 is SNHLY and CDR2 is FYNNEI in the germline V gene. This CDR3 has 13 amino acids. Trimming cost V 3 bases and J 6 bases, with 11 bases left between them. The CDR3: CASSDEGTDGYTF. The CDR3 DNA reads as TGTGCCAGCAGTGATGAGGGGACGGATGGCTACACCTTC.

A note on this clone: Other DNA sequences in the same sample also yield this CDR3. The genes are TRBV5-1 and TRBJ1-1; weak D call: TRBD1 (5 bases). The V gene lost 4 bases and the J gene lost 1 base, with 11 bases spanning the gap. Germline values: CDR1 SGHRS, CDR2 YFSETQ. The CDR3 contains 14 residues. CDR3 sequence reads: CASSLDRRNTEAFF. The CDR3, as DNA: TGCGCCAGCAGCCTCGACAGACGGAACACTGAAGCTTTCTTT.

The chain employs TRBV10-3 and TRBJ2-7; tentatively, D is TRBD2 (6 bases). The V end lost 4 bases, the J end lost 2 bases, and 12 bases lay between the germline ends. Germline CDR1 reads ENHRY; CDR2 reads SYGVKD. This CDR3 is built from 14 residues. The CDR3 DNA reads as TGTGCCATCAGTGGGAGGGGTTCGCCCTACGAGCAGTACTTC. It specifies CAISGRGSPYEQYF.

This rearrangement joins TRBV5-1 to TRBJ2-4; D possibly corresponds to TRBD2 (6 bases). V dropped 0 bases and J dropped 6 bases, with 22 bases sitting between them. The CDR3 has 18 amino acids. CDR1 and CDR2 from the germline V gene are SGHRS and YFSETQ. CDR3 amino acids: CASSLGSRSGTAINIQYF. The CDR3 DNA reads as TGCGCCAGCAGCTTGGGAAGTAGGTCGGGGACTGCAATAAACATTCAGTACTTC.

V gene TRBV27 combines with J gene TRBJ1-3, with D perhaps TRBD1 (6 bases). The germline CDR1 and CDR2 sequences are MNHEY and SMNVEV (reference sequence). The CDR3 is made up of 17 amino acids. Deletions cut 5 bases from V and 0 bases from J, with 17 bases between. The CDR3 DNA sequence: TGTGCCAGCAGTGTACCGGGACACGTCTACTCTGGAAACACCATATATTTT. Encoded protein: CASSVPGHVYSGNTIYF.

CDR3 nucleotides: TGTGCCAGCAGCTTCGACCGAGTAACAGATACGCAGTATTTT. Amino acids: CASSFDRVTDTQYF. The chain employs TRBV11-2 and TRBJ2-3, with unresolved D. The CDR3 contains 14 residues. Germline loops: CDR1 SGHAT, CDR2 FQNNGV. V gave up 3 bases and J gave up 3 bases, with 10 bases separating them.